These 16 T cell receptor beta chains originate from one sample sequenced in a study of PD-L1 blockade in urothelial cancer. Produced via immunoSEQ multiplex PCR; TCRdb's table is partial and in-frame only. The sample lists roughly 62,000 clones, roughly 87% occurring once. The sample was PBMCs, taken around atezolizumab (anti-PD-L1) treatment. Receptor source: a man in his 70s with urothelial cancer.

This rearrangement joins TRBV6-1 to TRBJ2-7, with D tentatively TRBD2 (7 bases). CDR3 length equals 13 residues. Germline V lookup: CDR1 MNHNS, CDR2 SASEGT. Trimming removed 6 bases at V and 3 bases at J, with 12 bases between. CDR3 sequence (DNA): TGTGCCAGCAGGGGGGAGGGGGACTACGAGCAGTACTTC. Residues: CASRGEGDYEQYF.

The chain links TRBV5-1 to TRBJ2-1, with D maybe TRBD2 (6 bases). V was shortened by 0 bases and J by 10 bases, with 20 bases between the two germline ends. This CDR3 is 16 amino acids long. In germline, CDR1 is SGHRS, CDR2 YFSETQ. DNA of the CDR3: TGCGCCAGCAGCTTGGAGTCGGGCGCGGGGAGTTACGAGCAGTTCTTC. Protein sequence: CASSLESGAGSYEQFF.

The gene calls are TRBV5-1 and TRBJ2-3; D possibly corresponds to TRBD2 (6 bases). Deletions cut 0 bases from V and 6 bases from J, with 8 bases between. Germline V gives CDR1 SGHRS, CDR2 YFSETQ. The CDR3 is 13 residues long. The CDR3 region is CASSLAGEDTQYF. The CDR3 DNA follows: TGCGCCAGCAGCTTGGCGGGAGAGGATACGCAGTATTTT.

As DNA, the CDR3 is TGTGCCAGCTCACCAAGACAGAACACCGGGGAGCTGTTTTTT. This translates into CASSPRQNTGELFF. The chain combines TRBV18 with TRBJ2-2; the D is unclear. Germline-derived CDR1 and CDR2 are KGHSH and LQKENI. The CDR3 length is 14 residues. The V gene lost 2 bases and the J gene lost 1 base, with 5 bases spanning the gap.

The rearrangement uses TRBV6-5 and TRBJ1-1, with 7 bases fitting TRBD1. The CDR3 loop spans 13 amino acids. Germline V gives CDR1 MNHEY, CDR2 SVGAGI. V shed 8 bases, J shed 3 bases, and the junction held 6 bases outside the gene matches. The CDR3 region is CASGRGRHTEAFF. The CDR3 DNA reads as TGTGCCAGCGGAAGGGGGCGGCACACTGAAGCTTTCTTT.

The J gene is TRBJ2-3, the V gene TRBV10-1, with 9 bases that match TRBD2. Germline-derived CDR1 and CDR2 are WNHNN and SYGVQD (reference sequence). This CDR3 has 16 residues. V lost 2 bases and J lost 2; bases outside the gene matches: 5. The CDR3 sequence is CASSEAAGGSTDTQYF. The CDR3 nucleotides read TGCGCCAGCAGTGAGGCGGCGGGAGGGTCCACAGATACGCAGTATTTT.

The CDR3 region is CASKRDSNQPQHF. Written as DNA, the CDR3 is TGTGCCAGTAAGAGGGATAGCAATCAGCCCCAGCATTTT. The V and J genes are TRBV19 and TRBJ1-5; D is undetermined. With 7 bases removed from V and 0 bases from J, the gap between germline ends came to 7 bases. Germline CDR1 reads LNHDA; CDR2 reads SQIVND (reference sequence). The CDR3 extends over 13 amino acids.

The CDR3 DNA reads as TGTGCCAGCAGCGTAGGTCCCGCCCCCAGGGGCTACGAGCAGTACTTC. Its translation: CASSVGPAPRGYEQYF. This rearrangement joins TRBV9 to TRBJ2-7; D might be TRBD1 (6 bases). The CDR3 covers 16 residues. Per germline, CDR1 SGDLS and CDR2 YYNGEE. Trimming stripped 0 bases from V and 3 bases from J, with 16 bases between.

The CDR3 is CASSVVGSGRVGETQYF. In nucleotides, the CDR3 is TGTGCCAGCAGCGTAGTTGGGAGCGGGAGGGTTGGAGAGACCCAGTACTTC. V is TRBV9 and J is TRBJ2-5, with 10 bases aligning to TRBD2. Germline CDR1 is SGDLS and CDR2 is YYNGEE. The CDR3 extends over 17 amino acids. The J segment lost 4 bases and the V segment lost 0 bases, leaving 9 bases of the junction unmatched.

This chain joins TRBV7-9 and TRBJ2-7; D is possibly TRBD2 (6 bases). Looked up from germline, CDR1 is SEHNR and CDR2 is FQNEAQ (reference sequence). The CDR3 sequence is 14 residues long. V was pared by 2 bases and J by 2 bases, with 10 bases between. The CDR3 coding sequence is TGTGCCAGCAGCTTAACGGGAGCTCCCTACGAGCAGTACTTC. This codes for CASSLTGAPYEQYF.

The rearrangement joins TRBV5-6 to TRBJ2-5, with D maybe TRBD1 (6 bases). The CDR3 is made up of 16 amino acids. The germline V gene has CDR1 SGHDT and CDR2 YYEEEE. With 4 bases removed from V and 1 base from J, the gap between germline ends came to 17 bases. The CDR3 nucleotides are TGTGCCAGCAGCCGAATTCTAGGGGGACCCCAAGAGACCCAGTACTTC. It encodes CASSRILGGPQETQYF.

V gene TRBV6-5 combines with J gene TRBJ1-6; D ambiguous. Germline lookup yields CDR1 MNHEY and CDR2 SVGAGI. Trimming removed 7 bases at V and 7 bases at J, with 8 bases between. There are 12 residues in the CDR3. The CDR3 sequence: CASKTGNSPLHF. CDR3 DNA: TGTGCCAGCAAAACGGGGAATTCACCCCTCCACTTT.

The genes are TRBV19 and TRBJ2-3, with a possible D match to TRBD1 (6 bases). The CDR3 sequence is 13 residues long. In germline, CDR1 is LNHDA, CDR2 SQIVND (reference sequence). Trimming cost V 3 bases and J 5 bases, with 9 bases left between them. The chain's CDR3 is CASSIPRGDTQYF. The CDR3 nucleotides read TGTGCCAGTAGTATCCCCAGGGGAGATACGCAGTATTTT.

The gene calls are TRBV19 and TRBJ1-1, with 7 bases matching TRBD1. CDR1 is LNHDA, CDR2 SQIVND, per germline (reference sequence). The CDR3 loop spans 16 amino acids. V shed 5 bases and J 1 base; nucleotides not matched to a gene: 10. The CDR3 bases are TGTGCCAGTAGTCTACGACAGGGCGAGGGGAACACTGAAGCTTTCTTT. This codes for CASSLRQGEGNTEAFF.

The chain uses TRBV18 and TRBJ1-4, with TRBD1 identical over 9 bases. CDR1 and CDR2 from the germline V gene are KGHSH and LQKENI. V trimming: 6 bases; J trimming: 7 bases; junction bases outside the gene matches: 3. The CDR3 length is 13 residues. The CDR3 loop reads CASSPDRGEKLFF. The CDR3 DNA reads as TGTGCCAGCTCGCCGGACAGGGGTGAAAAACTGTTTTTT.

The rearrangement joins TRBV6-1 to TRBJ2-7; 7 nucleotides align to TRBD1. Looked up from germline, CDR1 is MNHNS and CDR2 is SASEGT. This CDR3 has 15 residues. V lost 2 bases, J lost 2 bases, and 6 bases stayed unmatched. The CDR3 protein is CASSELRQGPYEQYF. The CDR3 DNA sequence: TGTGCCAGCAGTGAATTGAGACAGGGCCCCTACGAGCAGTACTTC.